This entry lists 18 T cell receptor beta chains sequenced from one sample in a study of neurological immune-mediated disorders. TCRdb redid the calling of the 5' RACE reads with MiXCR, one entry per CDR3 protein. The sample carries approximately 41,000 distinct CDR3 sequences, about 14% recorded once. The sequenced sample was CD4+ T cells from blood. The receptor source for this set is a woman in her sixties with HTLV-1-associated myelopathy (HAM/TSP).

This clonotype was seen ten or more times. The chain is built from TRBV28 and TRBJ1-1; 7 bases line up with TRBD1. The CDR3 is 15 amino acids. The trim removed 5 bases at V and 0 bases at J, leaving 6 bases unmatched. Germline values: CDR1 MDHEN, CDR2 SYDVKM. As DNA, the CDR3 is TGTGCCAGCAGTCAGAGACAGGGAATGAACACTGAAGCTTTCTTT. It translates to CASSQRQGMNTEAFF.

This clonotype was seen at least ten times. The chain recombines TRBV20-1 with TRBJ1-5, with 7 positions matching TRBD1. The V gene's germline CDR1 is DFQATT and CDR2 SNEGSKA (reference sequence). With 6 bases clipped from V and 2 bases from J, the junction kept 7 bases outside the gene matches. The CDR3 runs 14 residues. CDR3 in amino acids: CSARQGMGNQPQHF. Here the CDR3 DNA reads TGCAGTGCGAGACAGGGAATGGGCAATCAGCCCCAGCATTTT.

Many counts were recorded for this clonotype. This CDR3 reads CASSQDPGNQPQHF. CDR3 DNA: TGTGCCAGCAGCCAAGATCCCGGCAATCAGCCCCAGCATTTT. J is TRBJ1-5 and V is TRBV3-1; the D is unclear. In germline, CDR1 is LGHDT, CDR2 YNNKEL (reference sequence). V dropped 0 bases and J dropped 2 bases, with 5 bases sitting between them. The CDR3 runs 14 residues. Using reference TRBV3-1 and TRBJ1-5 for the parts outside the CDR3, the full variable domain is DTAVSQTPKYLVTQMGNDKSIKCEQNLGHDTMYWYKQDSKKFLKIMFSYNNKELIINETVPNRFSPKSPDKAHLNLHINSLELGDSAVYFCASSQDPGNQPQHFGDGTRLSIL.

There are many counts of this clonotype. The rearrangement uses TRBV5-1 and TRBJ1-3, with a tentative D call TRBD1 (6 bases). Trimming took 3 bases from V and 0 from J, leaving 13 bases between them. Germline-derived CDR1 and CDR2 are SGHRS and YFSETQ. This CDR3 is 16 amino acids long. CDR3 residues: CASSWKDSSSGNTIYF. DNA for the CDR3: TGCGCCAGCAGCTGGAAGGACAGCAGCTCTGGAAACACCATATATTTT. The full variable domain, with the rest looked up from reference TRBV5-1 and TRBJ1-3, is KAGVTQTPRYLIKTRGQQVTLSCSPISGHRSVSWYQQTPGQGLQFLFEYFSETQRNKGNFPGRFSGRQFSNSRSEMNVSTLELGDSALYLCASSWKDSSSGNTIYFGEGSWLTVV.

This clonotype was recorded many times. The CDR3 loop is CAISESAYEQYF. CDR3 in DNA: TGTGCCATCAGTGAGTCCGCGTACGAGCAGTACTTC. V is TRBV10-3 and J is TRBJ2-7, with unresolved D. Trimming pared 0 bases from V and 4 bases from J, leaving 4 bases between. The CDR3 has 12 amino acids. In germline, CDR1 is ENHRY, CDR2 SYGVKD.

This clonotype was observed at least ten times. Mismatch with germline at one junction end may stem from a read error. This sequence joins TRBV7-2 and TRBJ2-3; TRBD2 matches 10 bases. In germline, CDR1 is SGHTA, CDR2 FQGNSA. The CDR3 length is 15 residues. In DNA form, the CDR3 reads TGTGCCAGCAGCCTAGCGGGGGACACCACAGATACGCAGTATTTT. Its translation is CASSLAGDTTDTQYF.

The table lists this clonotype with many counts. The chain joins TRBV5-6 to TRBJ1-2; D is unresolved. The V end lost 2 bases, the J end lost 0 bases, and 11 bases lay between the germline ends. Germline CDR1 and CDR2: SGHDT and YYEEEE. The CDR3 contains 15 residues. The CDR3 here is CASSFSAGTNYGYTF. DNA for the CDR3: TGTGCCAGCAGCTTTTCGGCTGGGACTAACTATGGCTACACCTTC. The whole variable domain, remainder taken from reference TRBV5-6 and TRBJ1-2, is DAGVTQSPTHLIKTRGQQVTLRCSPKSGHDTVSWYQQALGQGPQFIFQYYEEEERQRGNFPDRFSGHQFPNYSSELNVNALLLGDSALYLCASSFSAGTNYGYTFGSGTRLTVV.

This clonotype was found many times. The genes are TRBV9 and TRBJ2-7; no clear D. Germline V CDR1 and CDR2: SGDLS, YYNGEE. V shed 0 bases and J shed 2 bases, with 12 bases lying between them. The CDR3 loop spans 15 amino acids. In nucleotides, the CDR3 is TGTGCCAGCAGCGTAGGCCCGGAGCCCACCTACGAGCAGTACTTC. Amino acids: CASSVGPEPTYEQYF.

This clonotype was recorded at least ten times. V is TRBV9 and J is TRBJ2-3, with 10 bases that match TRBD2. The V and J ends lost 3 bases and 3 bases, in that order; junction bases with no gene match: 7. This CDR3 has 16 amino acids. CDR1 SGDLS and CDR2 YYNGEE come from the germline V gene. The CDR3 DNA is TGTGCCAGCAGCGAGAGGGCTAGCGGGGGAACAGATACGCAGTATTTT. Protein sequence: CASSERASGGTDTQYF.

This clonotype has ten or more counts. The V gene is TRBV3-1, the J gene TRBJ2-5, with 8 bases aligning to TRBD1. CDR1 is LGHDT and CDR2 is YNNKEL in the germline V gene (reference sequence). The CDR3 loop spans 15 amino acids. Losses at the gene ends were 5 bases for V and 5 bases for J; bases not matched to a gene: 10. CDR3 DNA sequence: TGTGCCAGCAGCTCCACGACAGGGGAGTGGGAGACCCAGTACTTC. Translated: CASSSTTGEWETQYF.

In this sample, this clonotype is medium-sized (0.01 to 0.1%). The genes are TRBV3-1 and TRBJ1-5; D not certain. From germline, CDR1 is LGHDT and CDR2 YNNKEL (reference sequence). With 0 bases removed from V and 5 bases from J, the gap between germline ends came to 5 bases. CDR3 size: 13 residues. The CDR3 sequence is CASSQDSDQPQHF. DNA of the CDR3: TGTGCCAGCAGCCAAGATTCGGATCAGCCCCAGCATTTT.

There are many counts of this clonotype. V usage is TRBV25-1 and J usage is TRBJ1-2; 9 nucleotides align to TRBD1. Trimming cost V 6 bases and J 7 bases; bases outside gene matches: 12. The CDR3 extends over 15 amino acids. Germline loops: CDR1 MGHDK, CDR2 SYGVNS. CDR3 DNA: TGTGCCAGCAGGGGGGCGGAGGGACAGGGAAGTGGCTACACCTTC. Its protein product is CASRGAEGQGSGYTF.

This clonotype appeared many times. V is TRBV6-5 and J is TRBJ2-1, with a possible D match to TRBD2 (5 bases). Per germline, CDR1 MNHEY and CDR2 SVGAGI. Trimming stripped 10 bases from V and 4 bases from J, with 20 bases between. This CDR3 is built from 15 residues. Here the CDR3 DNA reads TGTGCCATGATGAAGGGCCGTAGCGAGTACAATGAGCAGTTCTTC. Amino acids: CAMMKGRSEYNEQFF.

J is TRBJ1-2 and V is TRBV7-9; tentatively, D is TRBD1 (6 bases). Germline CDR1 and CDR2: SEHNR and FQNEAQ (reference sequence). V was shortened by 5 bases and J by 2 bases, with 15 bases between the two germline ends. The CDR3 is made up of 15 amino acids. The CDR3 DNA sequence: TGTGCCAGCAGCCCTGAAGTCCAGGGGAACTATGGCTACACCTTC. It encodes CASSPEVQGNYGYTF.

In this sample, this clonotype turned up many times. V is TRBV6-5 and J is TRBJ1-2, with 7 nucleotides matching TRBD1. Germline-derived CDR1 and CDR2 are MNHEY and SVGAGI. The CDR3 spans 15 residues. Trimming removed 4 bases from V and 8 bases from J; junction bases left unmatched: 13. The CDR3 DNA is TGTGCCAGCAGTTTCGGACAGGACGGCCTGGGAGGCTACACCTTC. Its protein is CASSFGQDGLGGYTF.

Regarding this clonotype: The junction departs from the called germline gene at one end, perhaps through a read error. The CDR3 is CASSRPTGEMFF. The CDR3 region has the DNA TGCGCCAGCAGTCGACCAACCGGGGAGATGTTTTTT. The V and J genes are TRBV5-1 and TRBJ2-2; TRBD2 is a possible D gene (5 bases). The CDR3 runs to 12 residues. The V gene's germline CDR1 is SGHRS and CDR2 YFSETQ.

This clonotype occurred many times. The chain joins TRBV7-6 to TRBJ1-6; D possibly corresponds to TRBD1 (5 bases). Trimming removed 4 bases at V and 4 bases at J, with 8 bases between. Germline CDR1 reads SGHVS; CDR2 reads FNYEAQ. The CDR3 extends over 14 amino acids. CDR3 in amino acids: CASSSDRYNSPLHF. The CDR3 bases are TGTGCCAGCAGCTCCGACAGATATAATTCACCCCTCCACTTT.

This clonotype appeared many times. V and J are TRBV20-1 and TRBJ2-7; 12 positions agree with TRBD2. This CDR3 is built from 13 residues. The germline V gene has CDR1 DFQATT and CDR2 SNEGSKA (reference sequence). V lost 6 bases, J lost 6 bases, and 6 bases stayed unmatched. The CDR3 DNA reads TGCAGTGCCCGGACTAGCGGGGTCTCCGAGCAGTACTTC. Its translation is CSARTSGVSEQYF.